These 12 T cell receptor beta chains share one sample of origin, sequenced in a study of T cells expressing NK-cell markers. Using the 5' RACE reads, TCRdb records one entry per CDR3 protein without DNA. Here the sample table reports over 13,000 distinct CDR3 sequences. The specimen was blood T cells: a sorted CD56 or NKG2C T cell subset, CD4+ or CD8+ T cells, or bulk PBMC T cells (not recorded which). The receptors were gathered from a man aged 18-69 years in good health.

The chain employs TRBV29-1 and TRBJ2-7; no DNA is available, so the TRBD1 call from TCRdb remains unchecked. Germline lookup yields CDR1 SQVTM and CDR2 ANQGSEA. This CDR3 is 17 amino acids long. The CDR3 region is CSVVSRGYGQEIYEQYF.

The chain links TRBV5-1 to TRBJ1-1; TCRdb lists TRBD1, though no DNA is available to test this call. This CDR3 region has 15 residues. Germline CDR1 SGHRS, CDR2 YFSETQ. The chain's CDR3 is CASSFGGIMNTEAFF.

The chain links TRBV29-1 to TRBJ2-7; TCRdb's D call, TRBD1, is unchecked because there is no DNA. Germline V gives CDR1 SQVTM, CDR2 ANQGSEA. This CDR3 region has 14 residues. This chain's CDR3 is CSVTAGTALGEQYF.

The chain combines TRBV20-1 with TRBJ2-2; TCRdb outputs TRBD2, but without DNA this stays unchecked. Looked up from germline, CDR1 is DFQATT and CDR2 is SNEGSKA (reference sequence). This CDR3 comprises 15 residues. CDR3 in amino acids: CSASGRVWGTGELFF.

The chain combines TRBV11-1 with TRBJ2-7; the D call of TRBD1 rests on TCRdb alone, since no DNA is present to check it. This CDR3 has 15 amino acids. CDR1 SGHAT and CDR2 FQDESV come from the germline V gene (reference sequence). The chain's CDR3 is CASSPETGLYYEQYF.

This chain's CDR3 is CASSPERGGLTDTQYF. The genes are TRBV5-1 and TRBJ2-3; the TCRdb call, TRBD2, lacks DNA for checking. The CDR3 length is 16 residues. The germline V gene encodes CDR1 SGHRS and CDR2 YFSETQ.

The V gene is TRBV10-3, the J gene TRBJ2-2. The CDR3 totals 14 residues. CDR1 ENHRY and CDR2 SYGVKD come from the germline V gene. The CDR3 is CAISESGRTGELFF.

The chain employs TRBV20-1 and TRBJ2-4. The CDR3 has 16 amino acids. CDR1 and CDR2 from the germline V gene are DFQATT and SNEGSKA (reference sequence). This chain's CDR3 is CSARDSFGLAKNIQYF.

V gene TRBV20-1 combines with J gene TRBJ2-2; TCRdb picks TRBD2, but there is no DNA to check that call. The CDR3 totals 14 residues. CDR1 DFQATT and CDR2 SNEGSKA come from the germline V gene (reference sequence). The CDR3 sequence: CSARLAGGTGELFF.

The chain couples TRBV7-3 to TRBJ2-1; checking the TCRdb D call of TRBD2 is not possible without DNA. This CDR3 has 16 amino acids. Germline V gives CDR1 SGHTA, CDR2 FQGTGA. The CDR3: CASSLMASGRWNEQFF.

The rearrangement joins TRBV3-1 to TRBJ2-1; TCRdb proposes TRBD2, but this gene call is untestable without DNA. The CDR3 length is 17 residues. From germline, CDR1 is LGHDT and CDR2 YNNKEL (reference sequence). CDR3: CASSQGGGLAGYNEQFF.

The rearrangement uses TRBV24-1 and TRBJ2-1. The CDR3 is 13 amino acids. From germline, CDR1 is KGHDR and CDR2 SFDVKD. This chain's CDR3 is CATSDFQIGEQFF.